This TCR beta chain emerged from a study of neurological immune-mediated disorders. TCRdb used MiXCR to reprocess the 5' RACE reads, holding one entry per CDR3 protein. Of around 17,000 distinct CDR3 sequences in the sample, about a fifth were seen once. General study results and limits: None of the CDR3 amino acid sequences found in expanded clones was shared across subjects. This suggests that the TCR-beta repertoires were private in all groups.

This clonotype was found a few times. What it binds is unknown. The CDR3 runs to 16 residues. V gave up 0 bases and J gave up 4 bases; unmatched junction bases: 6. The germline gives CDR1 LGHNA, CDR2 YSLEER. The sequenced sample consisted of PBMCs. The J gene is TRBJ2-5, the V gene TRBV4-3; 9 bases agree with TRBD2. This clonotype was obtained from a man in his fifties or sixties in good health. The CDR3 here is CASSQDAGGPRETQYF. DNA for the CDR3: TGCGCCAGCAGCCAAGATGCGGGAGGGCCCCGAGAGACCCAGTACTTC.